These T cell receptor beta chains were read from a single sample in a study of T cell changes during pregnancy in multiple sclerosis. Generated by immunoSEQ multiplex PCR, the TCRdb table keeps only in-frame clones and is missing some. The table shows 40,000 to 50,000 clones, with around 93% occurring only once. Sample: CD8+ T cells from peripheral blood mononuclear cells, taken in the first trimester of pregnancy. The receptors originated from a female donor with multiple sclerosis, enrolled in a pregnancy study. Each CDR3 is given with its conserved first and last residue. D genes are given only for firm matches. Where a row states a size, it is once, few, many or the class of an expanded clone; other rows omit it.

v_gene: TRBV7-9; abundance: .; j_gene: TRBJ2-3; d_gene: TRBD1; CDR3aa: CASSPTGQGAFDTQYF; CDR3nt: TGTGCCAGCAGCCCCACCGGACAGGGGGCCTTCGATACGCAGTATTTT
v_gene: TRBV15; abundance: .; j_gene: TRBJ2-4; d_gene: .; CDR3aa: CATSRDLTGKNIQYF; CDR3nt: TGTGCCACCAGCAGAGATTTGACAGGTAAAAACATTCAGTACTTC
v_gene: TRBV19; abundance: .; j_gene: TRBJ1-1; d_gene: TRBD1; CDR3aa: CASSIPRTGLSEAFF; CDR3nt: TGTGCCAGTAGTATTCCGAGGACAGGTCTTTCTGAAGCTTTCTTT
v_gene: TRBV30; abundance: .; j_gene: TRBJ2-3; d_gene: TRBD2; CDR3aa: CAWSFLAGRRDTQYF; CDR3nt: TGTGCCTGGAGCTTCCTAGCGGGACGCAGAGATACGCAGTATTTT
v_gene: TRBV19; abundance: .; j_gene: TRBJ2-2; d_gene: .; CDR3aa: CATRVERRDTGELFF; CDR3nt: TGTGCCACCCGTGTTGAGAGGAGGGACACCGGGGAGCTGTTTTTT
v_gene: TRBV11-1; abundance: .; j_gene: TRBJ2-7; d_gene: TRBD1; CDR3aa: CASSYRTGTGGQYF; CDR3nt: TGTGCCAGCAGCTACCGGACAGGGACGGGCGGGCAGTACTTC
v_gene: TRBV27; abundance: .; j_gene: TRBJ1-4; d_gene: TRBD1; CDR3aa: CASRKGTAAEKLFF; CDR3nt: TGTGCCAGTCGAAAGGGGACAGCAGCCGAAAAACTGTTTTTT
v_gene: TRBV27; abundance: few; j_gene: TRBJ1-1; d_gene: TRBD1; CDR3aa: CASSLVDRVTEAFF; CDR3nt: TGTGCCAGCAGTTTAGTGGACAGGGTAACTGAAGCTTTCTTT
v_gene: TRBV5-8; abundance: .; j_gene: TRBJ2-7; d_gene: .; CDR3aa: CASSQDWYEQYF; CDR3nt: TGTGCCAGCAGTCAGGACTGGTACGAGCAGTACTTC
v_gene: TRBV18; abundance: .; j_gene: TRBJ2-1; d_gene: .; CDR3aa: CASSPQRSNEQFF; CDR3nt: TGTGCCAGCTCACCACAGCGGAGTAATGAGCAGTTCTTC
v_gene: TRBV14; abundance: .; j_gene: TRBJ2-5; d_gene: .; CDR3aa: CASSQEYGGPTETQYF; CDR3nt: TGTGCCAGCAGCCAAGAGTACGGGGGTCCTACGGAGACCCAGTACTTC
v_gene: TRBV9; abundance: once; j_gene: TRBJ2-7; d_gene: .; CDR3aa: CASSPGGRSYEQYF; CDR3nt: TGTGCCAGCAGCCCCGGGGGGCGTTCCTACGAGCAGTACTTC
v_gene: TRBV27; abundance: .; j_gene: TRBJ2-7; d_gene: .; CDR3aa: CASSLSWTEAFYEQYF; CDR3nt: TGTGCCAGCAGTTTATCATGGACAGAGGCCTTCTACGAGCAGTACTTC
v_gene: TRBV5-1; abundance: once; j_gene: TRBJ1-1; d_gene: TRBD1; CDR3aa: CATRGASPEAFF; CDR3nt: TGCGCCACCAGGGGGGCCAGCCCGGAAGCTTTCTTT
v_gene: TRBV29-1; abundance: .; j_gene: TRBJ1-3; d_gene: .; CDR3aa: CSVEAQRGMGSGNTIYF; CDR3nt: TGCAGCGTTGAAGCACAGAGGGGGATGGGCTCTGGAAACACCATATATTTT
v_gene: TRBV2; abundance: .; j_gene: TRBJ1-1; d_gene: .; CDR3aa: CASSAGTGSTEAFF; CDR3nt: TGTGCCAGCAGTGCGGGCACCGGGAGCACTGAAGCTTTCTTT
v_gene: TRBV7-9; abundance: .; j_gene: TRBJ2-2; d_gene: TRBD1; CDR3aa: CASSAPGQGAPSTGELFF; CDR3nt: TGTGCCAGCAGCGCACCGGGACAGGGGGCGCCCAGCACCGGGGAGCTGTTTTTT
v_gene: TRBV15; abundance: .; j_gene: TRBJ2-7; d_gene: TRBD1; CDR3aa: CATSYGTGTGYEQYF; CDR3nt: TGTGCCACCAGCTATGGGACAGGGACCGGCTACGAGCAGTACTTC
v_gene: TRBV19; abundance: .; j_gene: TRBJ2-1; d_gene: TRBD2; CDR3aa: CASSIGVGGGEQFF; CDR3nt: TGTGCCAGTAGTATAGGAGTCGGGGGGGGTGAGCAGTTCTTC
v_gene: TRBV4-1; abundance: .; j_gene: TRBJ2-1; d_gene: TRBD2; CDR3aa: CASSQSFTSGNINEQFF; CDR3nt: TGCGCCAGCAGCCAAAGCTTTACTAGCGGGAATATCAATGAGCAGTTCTTC
v_gene: TRBV7-3; abundance: .; j_gene: TRBJ2-3; d_gene: TRBD2; CDR3aa: CASSSHGGTSGEQDTQYF; CDR3nt: TGTGCCAGCAGCTCCCATGGGGGGACTAGCGGGGAACAGGATACGCAGTATTTT
v_gene: TRBV4-2; abundance: .; j_gene: TRBJ2-1; d_gene: TRBD2; CDR3aa: CASSLWQLAGGKGEQFF; CDR3nt: TGTGCCAGCAGCCTGTGGCAGCTAGCGGGAGGTAAAGGTGAGCAGTTCTTC
v_gene: TRBV7-9; abundance: .; j_gene: TRBJ2-7; d_gene: TRBD2; CDR3aa: CASSLAPLGLAGYHEQYF; CDR3nt: TGTGCCAGCAGCTTAGCGCCCTTAGGACTAGCGGGGTACCACGAGCAGTACTTC
v_gene: TRBV7-9; abundance: once; j_gene: TRBJ1-1; d_gene: .; CDR3aa: CASSSGEGTEAFF; CDR3nt: TGTGCCAGCAGTTCAGGGGAGGGCACTGAAGCTTTCTTT
v_gene: TRBV27; abundance: .; j_gene: TRBJ1-1; d_gene: .; CDR3aa: CASSFDGHPLGAFF; CDR3nt: TGTGCCAGCAGTTTCGATGGACATCCACTTGGAGCTTTCTTT
v_gene: TRBV6-5; abundance: once; j_gene: TRBJ2-2; d_gene: .; CDR3aa: CASSYGSPGELFF; CDR3nt: TGTGCCAGCAGTTACGGTAGTCCCGGGGAGCTGTTTTTT
v_gene: TRBV6-1; abundance: .; j_gene: TRBJ2-7; d_gene: TRBD2; CDR3aa: CASSEGLAGGYEQYF; CDR3nt: TGTGCCAGCAGTGAAGGACTAGCGGGAGGCTACGAGCAGTACTTC
v_gene: TRBV7-5; abundance: .; j_gene: TRBJ2-1; d_gene: .; CDR3aa: CVRSLEASCKTCCNEQFF; CDR3nt: TGTGTCAGAAGCTTGGAAGCTAGCTGCAAGACCTGCTGCAATGAGCAGTTCTTC
v_gene: TRBV27; abundance: .; j_gene: TRBJ2-7; d_gene: .; CDR3aa: CASSYMSSYEQYF; CDR3nt: TGTGCCAGCAGTTATATGAGTTCCTACGAGCAGTACTTC
v_gene: TRBV27; abundance: .; j_gene: TRBJ2-7; d_gene: .; CDR3aa: CATLGLPNYEQYF; CDR3nt: TGTGCCACTCTTGGACTGCCCAACTACGAGCAGTACTTC
v_gene: TRBV5-1; abundance: .; j_gene: TRBJ2-7; d_gene: TRBD2; CDR3aa: CASSLLSSPTSGVSYEQYF; CDR3nt: TGCGCCAGCAGCTTGCTTAGCAGCCCGACTAGCGGGGTGTCCTACGAGCAGTACTTC
v_gene: TRBV2; abundance: medium-sized; j_gene: TRBJ1-2; d_gene: .; CDR3aa: CASSAGNNYGYTF; CDR3nt: TGTGCCAGCAGTGCGGGGAATAACTATGGCTACACCTTC
v_gene: TRBV9; abundance: .; j_gene: TRBJ2-3; d_gene: TRBD1; CDR3aa: CASSSQGASTDTQYF; CDR3nt: TGTGCCAGCAGCTCCCAGGGGGCTAGCACAGATACGCAGTATTTT
v_gene: TRBV19; abundance: .; j_gene: TRBJ2-7; d_gene: .; CDR3aa: CASSMFRQTYEQYF; CDR3nt: TGTGCCAGTAGTATGTTTAGACAGACCTACGAGCAGTACTTC
v_gene: TRBV9; abundance: .; j_gene: TRBJ2-1; d_gene: TRBD1; CDR3aa: CASTRGGDRVNEQFF; CDR3nt: TGTGCCAGCACGCGAGGGGGGGACAGGGTCAATGAGCAGTTCTTC
v_gene: TRBV18; abundance: .; j_gene: TRBJ2-7; d_gene: .; CDR3aa: CASSLDGAYEQYF; CDR3nt: TGTGCCAGCTCACTAGACGGAGCCTACGAGCAGTACTTC
v_gene: TRBV29-1; abundance: .; j_gene: TRBJ2-7; d_gene: .; CDR3aa: CSVELGDTYEQYF; CDR3nt: TGCAGCGTTGAACTCGGGGACACCTACGAGCAGTACTTC